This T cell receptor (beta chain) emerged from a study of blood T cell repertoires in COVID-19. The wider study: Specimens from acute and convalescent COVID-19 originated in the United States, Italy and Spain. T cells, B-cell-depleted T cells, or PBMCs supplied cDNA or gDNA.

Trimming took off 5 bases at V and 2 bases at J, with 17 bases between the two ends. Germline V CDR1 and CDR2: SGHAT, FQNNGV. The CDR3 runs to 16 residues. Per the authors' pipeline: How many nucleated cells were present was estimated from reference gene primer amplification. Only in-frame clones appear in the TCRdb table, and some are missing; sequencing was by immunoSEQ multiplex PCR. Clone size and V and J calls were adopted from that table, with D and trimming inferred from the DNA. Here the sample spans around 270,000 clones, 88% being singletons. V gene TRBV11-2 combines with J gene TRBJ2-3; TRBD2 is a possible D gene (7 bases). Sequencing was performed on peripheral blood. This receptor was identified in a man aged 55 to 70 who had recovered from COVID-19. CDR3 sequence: CASSTRGGGFTDTQYF. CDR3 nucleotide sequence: TGTGCCAGCAGCACAAGGGGGGGAGGATTCACAGATACGCAGTATTTT.